This TCR beta chain was captured in a study of OX40 agonist ivuxolimab in advanced cancers. At the level of the whole study: The costimulatory receptor OX40 (CD134) was targeted by ivuxolimab, a fully human IgG2 agonistic monoclonal antibody. Intravenous ivuxolimab was administered to patients every 2 weeks at six dose levels: 0.01, 0.1, 0.3, 1.5, 3 and 10 mg/kg. Of the approximately 50 dose-escalation patients, hepatocellular carcinoma was present in about 19, melanoma in around 15, renal cell carcinoma in 9 and head and neck cancer in 9. In the dose-escalation cohort, nearly 85% of patients were male, and the mean age was 60 years with a range of about 20 to 80. Patients were allowed to have had prior anti-PD-1, anti-PD-L1 or anti-CTLA-4 therapy, and approximately 40% of the dose-escalation patients had been treated with checkpoint inhibitors. Partial responses were achieved by three dose-escalation patients, of whom one had hepatocellular carcinoma and two had cutaneous melanoma. The point of sequencing TCRbeta in the periphery was to test whether ivuxolimab changed TCR sequence diversity and drove clonal T-cell expansion. The paper reports the monotherapy dose-escalation portion (N of about 47 patients) of the phase I ivuxolimab trial. Study-wide findings and limitations: At doses of 0.1 to 3.0 mg/kg, clonal expansion of both CD4+ and CD8+ blood T cells was observed from baseline to week 6. After ivuxolimab, expanded clones were on average more numerous among CD8+ T cells than among CD4+ T cells. Partial responders in the 0.1-3.0 mg/kg groups had among the lowest normalized peripheral clonal expansion, especially among CD8+ T cells. Low levels of normalized T-cell clonal expansion were also seen in some patients who did not respond. The antigen specificity of the clonally expanded peripheral T cells was not determined.

To sequence the TCRbeta CDR3 region, genomic DNA was isolated from the sorted cells. The immunoSEQ Assay was used for sequencing of TCRbeta CDR3 regions. Sourced from immuneACCESS, this table was stored by TCRdb with only in-frame sequences that have V and J called. A share of the clones is absent; for the studies checked, an unresolved V gene accounts for under half, and the remainder has no known explanation. Counted in this sample were 77,000 or so clones; 92% of them appeared once. The ten biggest clones cover approximately 0.5% of the sample. The trial excluded patients who had a history of autoimmune disease or were on systemic immunosuppression. Peripheral blood for TCR sequencing was collected from all dose cohorts at baseline, on cycle 4 day 1, and on cycle 7 day 1. Samples were obtained from an open-label, multicenter, first-in-human phase I dose-escalation trial of ivuxolimab. Adults with locally advanced or metastatic head and neck squamous cell, hepatocellular, melanoma or renal cell carcinoma were enrolled in the trial. Before TCR sequencing, CD4+ T cells and CD8+ T cells were sorted from peripheral blood as separate populations.

About this clone: The specificity of this receptor is unknown. Base-call qualities are not available, and no considerably larger clone is one nucleotide away.

Material: CD4+ or CD8+ T cells sorted from blood, obtained in a trial of the OX40 agonist ivuxolimab. This receptor was obtained from an adult with an advanced solid tumor such as melanoma, head and neck, liver or kidney cancer.

The CDR3 is CASSQGDSYYEQYF. In nucleotides, the sequence is TGTGCCAGCAGTCAGGGGGACAGTTACTACGAGCAGTACTTC. The rearranged segments are TRBV27 and TRBJ2-7; 7 bases in between match TRBD1. Unmatched junction bases come to 7, with V trimmed by 5 bases and J by 3 bases. From the cysteine up to the phenylalanine, the CDR3 has a length of 14 residues. The read is trimmed to its CDR3 DNA, 42 bases read in frame from base 1. As encoded in the germline V gene (reference sequence), CDR1 is MNHEY while CDR2 is SMNVEV.